Listed below are T cell receptor beta chains from one sample, sequenced in a study of blood T cell repertoires in COVID-19. Assay used: immunoSEQ multiplex PCR; TCRdb lists only in-frame clones, some missing. This sample has 270,000 or so clones, with 89% found just once. Sample: peripheral blood. The receptors come from a woman in her 40s who had recovered from COVID-19. CDR3s include the opening cysteine and the closing phenylalanine or tryptophan. D genes are given only for firm matches. Rows give clone size only sometimes, using once, few, many, or a class for an expanded clone.

j_call clone_size d_call v_call cdr3_aa cdr3_nt
TRBJ2-2 - TRBD2 TRBV5-1 CASSSLPRTSGNTGELFF TGCGCCAGCAGCTCCTTACCCCGGACTAGCGGAAACACCGGGGAGCTGTTTTTT
TRBJ2-3 - - TRBV6-4 CASSPLESGADTQYF TGTGCCAGCTCACCACTGGAAAGCGGCGCAGATACGCAGTATTTT
TRBJ2-2 - - TRBV29-1 CSVNPTGDTGELFF TGCAGCGTTAATCCTACGGGGGACACCGGGGAGCTGTTTTTT
TRBJ1-6 few TRBD1 TRBV7-2 CASRRRQGVGSPLHF TGTGCCAGCAGACGTAGACAGGGGGTCGGATCACCCCTCCACTTT
TRBJ2-5 once TRBD2 TRBV7-2 CASSPPGLASETQYF TGTGCCAGCAGCCCCCCGGGACTAGCGTCAGAGACCCAGTACTTC
TRBJ2-1 once - TRBV11-3 CASSWWRGSYNEQFF TGTGCCAGCAGCTGGTGGAGGGGCTCCTACAATGAGCAGTTCTTC
TRBJ2-1 - - TRBV10-2 CASSELSGNNNEQFF TGCGCCAGCAGTGAGTTATCGGGAAACAACAATGAGCAGTTCTTC
TRBJ2-2 few - TRBV5-4 CASGTLNTGELFF TGTGCCAGCGGGACTCTAAACACCGGGGAGCTGTTTTTT
TRBJ2-7 - TRBD2 TRBV5-1 CASSLKGLAGAYEQYF TGCGCCAGCAGCCTAAAAGGACTAGCGGGAGCCTACGAGCAGTACTTC
TRBJ2-5 - - TRBV5-4 CASSQGGLAGETQYF TGTGCCAGCAGCCAAGGTGGTTTGGCGGGAGAGACCCAGTACTTC
TRBJ2-7 - - TRBV12-5 CASGSNTGMGLDEQYF TGTGCTAGTGGATCCAACACAGGGATGGGGCTGGACGAGCAGTACTTC
TRBJ1-1 - TRBD1 TRBV6-5 CASSYGGTGETEAFF TGTGCCAGCAGTTACGGTGGAACAGGGGAAACTGAAGCTTTCTTT
TRBJ1-3 - TRBD1 TRBV5-1 CASSLSRDRGNTIYF TGCGCCAGCAGCCTCTCCCGGGACAGGGGAAACACCATATATTTT
TRBJ1-5 - - TRBV19 CASSMDRSRGNQPQHF TGTGCCAGTAGTATGGACCGAAGCAGGGGCAATCAGCCCCAGCATTTT
TRBJ2-7 - - TRBV3-1/TRBV3-2 CASSPRGTWEQYF TGTGCCAGCAGCCCAAGGGGTACTTGGGAGCAGTACTTC
TRBJ1-4 - TRBD1 TRBV6-5 CASRSGGGYEKLFF TGTGCCAGCAGGTCAGGGGGCGGATATGAAAAACTGTTTTTT
TRBJ2-3 - - TRBV7-6 CASSLGARAGDTQYF TGTGCCAGCAGCTTAGGAGCCCGAGCCGGGGATACGCAGTATTTT